Listed below are T cell receptor beta chains from one sample, sequenced in a study of cytomegalovirus exposure and HLA in healthy donors. Only in-frame clones appear in the TCRdb table, and some are missing; sequencing was by immunoSEQ multiplex PCR. Of 200,000 to 250,000 clones in the sample, about four fifths are singletons; the top ten hold 2.9%. The source material was PBMCs. These receptors were taken from a man aged 25-40 years in good health and CMV-seronegative. Each CDR3 is given with its conserved first and last residue. The D gene is left open where the match is weak. Clone size is stated in some rows and not others, as once, few, many or a class when expanded.

j_call: TRBJ2-3
d_call: TRBD2
clone_size: NA
v_call: TRBV5-1
cdr3_aa: CASSLSLAGGHTDTQYF
cdr3_nt: TGCGCCAGCAGCCTATCCCTAGCGGGGGGGCATACGGATACGCAGTATTTT

j_call: TRBJ2-7
d_call: NA
clone_size: NA
v_call: TRBV28
cdr3_aa: CASSSLLERAVYEQYF
cdr3_nt: TGTGCCAGCAGTTCACTCCTAGAACGCGCCGTCTACGAGCAGTACTTC

j_call: TRBJ2-5
d_call: TRBD1
clone_size: NA
v_call: TRBV7-3
cdr3_aa: CASSLTGAGGLETQYF
cdr3_nt: TGTGCCAGCAGCTTAACGGGCGCAGGGGGCCTGGAGACCCAGTACTTC

j_call: TRBJ1-4
d_call: NA
clone_size: few
v_call: TRBV29-1
cdr3_aa: CSVASPGAWDVKLFF
cdr3_nt: TGCAGCGTTGCTTCCCCGGGAGCTTGGGATGTAAAACTGTTTTTT

j_call: TRBJ2-7
d_call: TRBD2
clone_size: NA
v_call: TRBV9
cdr3_aa: CASSESGEGYYEQYF
cdr3_nt: TGTGCCAGCAGCGAATCCGGGGAGGGTTACTACGAGCAGTACTTC

j_call: TRBJ1-4
d_call: NA
clone_size: NA
v_call: TRBV28
cdr3_aa: CASSLVPTRGGEKLFF
cdr3_nt: TGTGCCAGCAGCCTCGTCCCAACACGGGGGGGGGAAAAACTGTTTTTT

j_call: TRBJ1-6
d_call: TRBD1
clone_size: NA
v_call: TRBV7-6
cdr3_aa: CASSLGTGDSPLHF
cdr3_nt: TGTGCCAGCAGCTTGGGGACAGGGGATTCACCCCTCCACTTT

j_call: TRBJ2-3
d_call: NA
clone_size: NA
v_call: TRBV11-3
cdr3_aa: CASQGLEDTQYF
cdr3_nt: TGTGCCAGCCAGGGGTTGGAAGATACGCAGTATTTT

j_call: TRBJ2-7
d_call: TRBD1
clone_size: NA
v_call: TRBV27
cdr3_aa: CASSVGTGIYEQYF
cdr3_nt: TGTGCCAGCAGTGTCGGGACAGGAATCTACGAGCAGTACTTC

j_call: TRBJ2-7
d_call: TRBD2
clone_size: few
v_call: TRBV7-9
cdr3_aa: CASSLSGGLGSYEQYF
cdr3_nt: TGTGCCAGCAGCTTAAGCGGGGGACTGGGTTCCTACGAGCAGTACTTC

j_call: TRBJ2-7
d_call: NA
clone_size: NA
v_call: TRBV6-5
cdr3_aa: CASSSPATGYEQYF
cdr3_nt: TGTGCCAGCAGTTCCCCGGCTACGGGCTACGAGCAGTACTTC

j_call: TRBJ2-7
d_call: TRBD1
clone_size: NA
v_call: TRBV27
cdr3_aa: CASSFGNRGYEQYF
cdr3_nt: TGTGCCAGCAGTTTCGGGAACAGGGGCTACGAGCAGTACTTC

j_call: TRBJ2-2
d_call: NA
clone_size: NA
v_call: TRBV6-1
cdr3_aa: CASSFRESGSGELFF
cdr3_nt: TGTGCCAGCAGCTTTCGGGAGTCAGGTTCCGGGGAGCTGTTTTTT

j_call: TRBJ2-7
d_call: NA
clone_size: NA
v_call: TRBV7-9
cdr3_aa: CASSLSGYEQYF
cdr3_nt: TGTGCCAGCAGCTTATCAGGATACGAGCAGTACTTC

j_call: TRBJ2-1
d_call: TRBD1
clone_size: NA
v_call: TRBV29-1
cdr3_aa: CSVEDQTGGIDEQFF
cdr3_nt: TGCAGCGTTGAAGATCAAACAGGGGGTATAGATGAGCAGTTCTTC

j_call: TRBJ1-1
d_call: NA
clone_size: NA
v_call: TRBV7-2
cdr3_aa: CASSLTGNTEAFF
cdr3_nt: TGTGCCAGCAGCTTAACCGGGAACACTGAAGCTTTCTTT

j_call: TRBJ2-2
d_call: NA
clone_size: once
v_call: TRBV5-5
cdr3_aa: CASSLWTANTGELFF
cdr3_nt: TGTGCCAGCAGCTTGTGGACAGCGAACACCGGGGAGCTGTTTTTT

j_call: TRBJ2-7
d_call: NA
clone_size: NA
v_call: TRBV7-8
cdr3_aa: CASSVGGQSRGMEYF
cdr3_nt: TGTGCCAGCAGCGTGGGCGGACAGAGCCGAGGTATGGAGTACTTC

j_call: TRBJ1-4
d_call: NA
clone_size: few
v_call: TRBV18
cdr3_aa: CASSQQGGGEKLFF
cdr3_nt: TGTGCCAGCTCTCAACAGGGCGGGGGTGAAAAACTGTTTTTT

j_call: TRBJ1-2
d_call: TRBD1
clone_size: NA
v_call: TRBV10-3
cdr3_aa: CAISESTGTNYGYTF
cdr3_nt: TGTGCCATCAGTGAGTCGACAGGGACTAACTATGGCTACACCTTC

j_call: TRBJ1-1
d_call: NA
clone_size: NA
v_call: TRBV4-1
cdr3_aa: CASSRGNFDTEAFF
cdr3_nt: TGCGCCAGCAGCCGAGGGAATTTCGACACTGAAGCTTTCTTT

j_call: TRBJ1-2
d_call: NA
clone_size: few
v_call: TRBV18
cdr3_aa: CASSPYSNYGYTF
cdr3_nt: TGTGCCAGCTCGCCTTACTCAAACTATGGCTACACCTTC

j_call: TRBJ1-6
d_call: TRBD1
clone_size: once
v_call: TRBV6-5
cdr3_aa: CASRGQGANSPLHF
cdr3_nt: TGTGCCAGCAGGGGACAGGGGGCCAATTCACCCCTCCACTTT

j_call: TRBJ2-1
d_call: TRBD2
clone_size: few
v_call: TRBV7-2
cdr3_aa: CASSITSGASSYNEQFF
cdr3_nt: TGTGCCAGCAGCATCACTAGCGGGGCAAGCTCCTACAATGAGCAGTTCTTC

j_call: TRBJ2-3
d_call: TRBD1
clone_size: NA
v_call: TRBV2
cdr3_aa: CASSAPGQGAVDTQYF
cdr3_nt: TGTGCCAGCAGTGCCCCGGGACAGGGGGCCGTCGATACGCAGTATTTT

j_call: TRBJ2-5
d_call: TRBD1
clone_size: NA
v_call: TRBV14
cdr3_aa: CASSQVRTGSGTQYF
cdr3_nt: TGTGCCAGCAGCCAAGTTAGGACAGGAAGTGGGACCCAGTACTTC

j_call: TRBJ2-7
d_call: TRBD1
clone_size: once
v_call: TRBV5-6
cdr3_aa: CASSPSGTGGHYEQYF
cdr3_nt: TGTGCCAGCAGCCCCTCCGGGACAGGGGGACACTACGAGCAGTACTTC

j_call: TRBJ2-2
d_call: TRBD1
clone_size: NA
v_call: TRBV10-3
cdr3_aa: CAISASTGGFTGELFF
cdr3_nt: TGTGCCATCAGTGCTAGTACAGGGGGCTTCACCGGGGAGCTGTTTTTT

j_call: TRBJ1-4
d_call: NA
clone_size: NA
v_call: TRBV13
cdr3_aa: CASSSLRGGTTNEKLFF
cdr3_nt: TGTGCCAGCAGCTCGTTAAGGGGGGGGACAACTAATGAAAAACTGTTTTTT

j_call: TRBJ1-3
d_call: TRBD1
clone_size: few
v_call: TRBV6-1
cdr3_aa: CASSESRGRIGNTIYF
cdr3_nt: TGTGCCAGCAGTGAATCAAGGGGGCGGATTGGAAACACCATATATTTT

j_call: TRBJ1-5
d_call: NA
clone_size: NA
v_call: TRBV5-4
cdr3_aa: CASSQGPFNQPQHF
cdr3_nt: TGTGCCAGCAGTCAGGGGCCTTTCAATCAGCCCCAGCATTTT

j_call: TRBJ1-5
d_call: NA
clone_size: NA
v_call: TRBV11-2
cdr3_aa: CASSFYSNQPQHF
cdr3_nt: TGTGCCAGCAGCTTCTATAGCAATCAGCCCCAGCATTTT

j_call: TRBJ1-2
d_call: TRBD1
clone_size: NA
v_call: TRBV28
cdr3_aa: CASSLQAGGFRGNYGYTF
cdr3_nt: TGTGCCAGCAGTTTACAGGCAGGGGGCTTTAGGGGGAACTATGGCTACACCTTC

j_call: TRBJ2-6
d_call: TRBD1
clone_size: NA
v_call: TRBV5-1
cdr3_aa: CASSYPSGQGDSGASVLTF
cdr3_nt: TGCGCCAGCAGCTACCCATCGGGACAGGGTGACTCTGGGGCCAGCGTCCTGACTTTC

j_call: TRBJ2-5
d_call: NA
clone_size: NA
v_call: TRBV5-6
cdr3_aa: CASSLAPTDQETQYF
cdr3_nt: TGTGCCAGCAGCTTGGCCCCCACGGACCAAGAGACCCAGTACTTC

j_call: TRBJ2-4
d_call: TRBD2
clone_size: NA
v_call: TRBV19
cdr3_aa: CASSPLRSGAGKNIQYF
cdr3_nt: TGTGCCAGTAGTCCCCTCCGCAGCGGGGCGGGCAAAAACATTCAGTACTTC

j_call: TRBJ2-5
d_call: NA
clone_size: NA
v_call: TRBV6-1
cdr3_aa: CASSGHTTGQETQYF
cdr3_nt: TGTGCCAGCAGTGGACATACAACGGGACAAGAGACCCAGTACTTC

j_call: TRBJ1-6
d_call: TRBD1
clone_size: few
v_call: TRBV6-6
cdr3_aa: CASSIKGQGNNSPLHF
cdr3_nt: TGTGCCAGCAGTATAAAGGGACAGGGGAATAATTCACCCCTCCACTTT

j_call: TRBJ2-3
d_call: TRBD1
clone_size: NA
v_call: TRBV4-1
cdr3_aa: CASSQETGVSTDTQYF
cdr3_nt: TGCGCCAGCAGCCAAGAGACAGGGGTGTCAACAGATACGCAGTATTTT

j_call: TRBJ1-6
d_call: TRBD1
clone_size: NA
v_call: TRBV6-1
cdr3_aa: CASSEAQGQMYNSPLHF
cdr3_nt: TGTGCCAGCAGTGAAGCGCAGGGACAGATGTATAATTCACCCCTCCACTTT

j_call: TRBJ2-3
d_call: TRBD2
clone_size: NA
v_call: TRBV9
cdr3_aa: CASSVGSGGAGHF
cdr3_nt: TGTGCCAGCAGCGTGGGTAGCGGGGGGGCCGGGCATTTT

j_call: TRBJ2-7
d_call: NA
clone_size: NA
v_call: TRBV5-4
cdr3_aa: CASSTLGGYEQYF
cdr3_nt: TGTGCCAGCAGCACCCTAGGAGGATACGAGCAGTACTTC

j_call: TRBJ2-6
d_call: NA
clone_size: NA
v_call: TRBV29-1
cdr3_aa: CSVHNGANVLTF
cdr3_nt: TGCAGCGTCCACAATGGGGCCAACGTCCTGACTTTC

j_call: TRBJ2-7
d_call: TRBD2
clone_size: NA
v_call: TRBV5-6
cdr3_aa: CASSRAGGGSYEQYF
cdr3_nt: TGTGCCAGCAGCCGAGCGGGGGGGGGCTCCTACGAGCAGTACTTC

j_call: TRBJ1-2
d_call: NA
clone_size: NA
v_call: TRBV29-1
cdr3_aa: CSVGGRPADGYTF
cdr3_nt: TGCAGCGTTGGGGGGCGGCCTGCGGATGGCTACACCTTC